The 8 T cell receptor beta chains in this list originate from one sample, sequenced in a study of T cells in Graves' hyperthyroidism and ophthalmopathy. Amplification yielded TCR beta CDR3 regions, with RNA transcripts as the source. The TCR CDR3 was amplified in a first-round RT-PCR using the HTBI primer set. A single record per CDR3 protein comes from TCRdb applying MiXCR to the multiplex PCR reads. The table has 400,000 to 550,000 distinct CDR3 sequences, approximately 25% seen once; the top ten hold about 11%. Sequencing was performed on blood. Source of these receptors: a woman in her thirties with Graves' ophthalmopathy.

Many counts were recorded for this clonotype. The chain carries TRBV11-3 and TRBJ2-2, with D hard to call. The V and J ends lost 8 bases and 5 bases respectively, with 12 bases between them. Germline-derived CDR1 and CDR2 are SGHNT and YENEEA. The CDR3 is made up of 13 amino acids. CDR3 sequence reads: CASSKVTTGELFF. As DNA, the CDR3 is TGTGCCAGCTCCAAAGTGACTACCGGGGAGCTGTTTTTT.

The sample holds one count of this clonotype. Sequence at one end of the junction differs from germline and may be a read error. The chain is built from TRBV27 and TRBJ1-1; D unresolved. This CDR3 has 15 residues. The germline V gene encodes CDR1 MNHEY and CDR2 SMNVEV (reference sequence). The CDR3, as DNA: TGTGCCAGCAGTTTCCGAGCCCTCAACCAAAACCCGTTGGTCTTT. Its translation is CASSFRALNQNPLVF.

On this clonotype: At one end the junction does not follow the germline gene, possibly because of a read error. V gene TRBV5-4 combines with J gene TRBJ1-1; D not resolved. The germline CDR1 and CDR2 sequences are SGHNT and YYREEE (reference sequence). CDR3 length: 13 amino acids. Here the CDR3 DNA reads TGCGCCAGCAGCCCGATCCCCCCCACTGAAGCTTTCTTT. Translated, it gives CASSPIPPTEAFF.

This clonotype was seen repeatedly, ten times or more. This sequence joins TRBV2 and TRBJ1-3; D gene uncertain. The CDR3 runs to 15 residues. V lost 6 bases to trimming and J lost 0 bases, with 12 bases between them. Germline CDR1 reads SNHLY; CDR2 reads FYNNEI. The CDR3 DNA reads as TGTGCCAGCAGGGCTCAAGCTCCCTCTGGAAACACCATATATTTT. Translation: CASRAQAPSGNTIYF. The whole variable domain, remainder taken from reference TRBV2 and TRBJ1-3, is EPEVTQTPSHQVTQMGQEVILRCVPISNHLYFYWYRQILGQKVEFLVSFYNNEISEKSEIFDDQFSVERPDGSNFTLKIRSTKLEDSAMYFCASRAQAPSGNTIYFGEGSWLTVV.

As to this clonotype: A much larger clone is a single base away; this may be a read error. The V and J genes are TRBV11-2 and TRBJ1-3, with D possibly TRBD1 on 5 matching bases. With 8 bases removed from V and 0 bases from J, the gap between germline ends came to 14 bases. Germline lookup yields CDR1 SGHAT and CDR2 FQNNGV. This CDR3 is 15 amino acids long. CDR3 sequence (DNA): TGTGCCAGCGGCCCCAGACAGAGCTCTGGAAACACCATATATTTT. The encoded protein is CASGPRQSSGNTIYF.

The rearrangement links TRBV28 to TRBJ2-4, with D possibly matching TRBD2 (6 bases). Trimming shortened V by 4 bases and J by 1 base, and 8 bases separated the two germline ends. Germline CDR1 is MDHEN and CDR2 is SYDVKM. This CDR3 contains 14 residues. The CDR3 DNA sequence: TGTGCCAGCAGTTCGAGCGGGGCCAAAAACATTCAGTACTTC. Protein sequence: CASSSSGAKNIQYF. Filled out from reference TRBV28 and TRBJ2-4, the complete variable domain reads DVKVTQSSRYLVKRTGEKVFLECVQDMDHENMFWYRQDPGLGLRLIYFSYDVKMKEKGDIPEGYSVSREKKERFSLILESASTNQTSMYLCASSSSGAKNIQYFGAGTRLSVL.

Worth noting for this clonotype: A clone one base away is much larger, so this may be a read error. Without the conserved terminal phenylalanine or tryptophan, this CDR3 likely stems from a read error. The J gene is TRBJ2-7, the V gene TRBV6-5; D is undetermined. Germline-derived CDR1 and CDR2 are MNHEY and SVGAGI. V was clipped by 0 bases and J by 0 bases, with 12 bases between them. The CDR3 covers 16 residues. The CDR3 coding sequence is TGTGCCAGCAGTTACTCTATAAACCCCTCCTCCTACGAGCAGTACCTC. Translation: CASSYSINPSSYEQYL.

V usage is TRBV12-5 and J usage is TRBJ2-7; no clear D. Germline-derived CDR1 and CDR2 are LGHNT and FRNRAP. The V end lost 3 bases, the J end lost 4 bases, and 7 bases lay between the germline ends. This CDR3 spans 12 amino acids. CDR3 in DNA: TGTGCTAGTGGTTTTGGGGTTTACGAGCAGTACTTC. It yields the protein CASGFGVYEQYF. Variable domain in full (rest from reference TRBV12-5 and TRBJ2-7): DARVTQTPRHKVTEMGQEVTMRCQPILGHNTVFWYRQTMMQGLELLAYFRNRAPLDDSGMPKDRFSAEMPDATLATLKIQPSEPRDSAVYFCASGFGVYEQYFGPGTRLTVT.